A few counts support the clone carrying this T cell receptor (beta chain). As yet, its antigen is unknown. Peripheral blood from each donor was collected in a volume of 8 to 10 milliliters. The second PCR ran roughly 7 to 11 cycles with a sample-barcoded 5' primer and J-beta primers. Samples each returned at least 2.5 million CDR3-containing paired-end reads. TCRdb itself ran the 5' RACE reads through MiXCR, one entry per CDR3 protein. The data contain approximately 690,000 distinct CDR3 sequences, 35% to 50% of them singletons. The trim removed 4 bases at V and 7 bases at J, leaving 12 bases unmatched. This CDR3 is built from 14 residues. Germline V lookup: CDR1 SQVTM, CDR2 ANQGSEA. The sample is drawn from a study of blood T cells in healthy people across ages. Study at large: Roughly one uniquely barcoded beta molecule per two T cells was captured. General study points: A roughly linear age-dependent decrease characterized TCR beta diversity per million T cells.

Sequenced sample: blood. The chain carries TRBV29-1 and TRBJ2-7, with 8 bases matching TRBD2. The TCR was taken from a man older than 75 in good health. The CDR3 nucleotides are TGCAGCGTTGTTAGCGGGAAAACCCCAAGGGAGCAGTACTTC. Translation gives CSVVSGKTPREQYF.